The 22 T cell receptor beta chains in this list originate from one sample, sequenced in a study of T cell repertoires in cytomegalovirus infection. TCRdb re-analysed the reads in MiXCR, keeping a single row per CDR3 protein. Here the sample spans roughly 570,000 distinct CDR3 sequences, approximately 40% being singletons. No antigen has been assigned to these receptors. Sequenced material: cultured PBMCs, taken from culture after CMV antigen stimulation. The receptors come from a human donor in good health (CMV status not recorded). Some clones in this sample may be carry-over from other donors' samples.

This clonotype has a handful of counts. V and J are TRBV6-1 and TRBJ2-7; 14 bases agree with TRBD2. Per germline, CDR1 MNHNS and CDR2 SASEGT. The V gene end was trimmed by 6 bases and the J gene end by 0 bases; junction bases not matched to a gene: 4. This CDR3 is 16 amino acids long. This chain's CDR3 is CASRPGLAGASYEQYF. The CDR3, as DNA: TGTGCCAGCAGACCGGGACTAGCGGGGGCCTCCTACGAGCAGTACTTC.

Details on this clonotype: A read error may produce the germline difference seen at one junction end. The CDR3 sequence: CSARTPGAPNRF. CDR3 in DNA: TGCAGTGCTAGGACCCCCGGGGCCCCGAACCGTTTT. The J gene is TRBJ2-3, the V gene TRBV20-1; the D call may be TRBD1 or TRBD2 (5 bases each). Germline CDR1 DFQATT, CDR2 SNEGSKA (reference sequence). There are 12 residues in the CDR3.

This chain links TRBV10-3 with TRBJ2-1; no reliable D call. V was trimmed by 9 bases and J by 3 bases, leaving 12 bases between them. The CDR3 consists of 13 residues. Germline V CDR1 and CDR2: ENHRY, SYGVKD. The CDR3 DNA sequence: TGTGCCATGAAATCGACTTACTACAATGAGCAGTTCTTC. Translated, it gives CAMKSTYYNEQFF.

The table lists this clonotype with a few counts. The chain recombines TRBV6-2 or TRBV6-3 with TRBJ2-5, with 8 bases matching TRBD2. This CDR3 is 15 amino acids long. CDR1 MNHEY and CDR2 SVGEGT come from the germline V gene. Trimming removed 6 bases from V and 1 base from J; junction bases left unmatched: 7. This CDR3 is CASSWGLGSQETQYF. CDR3 nucleotides: TGTGCCAGCAGCTGGGGACTAGGAAGCCAAGAGACCCAGTACTTC.

The chain carries TRBV19 and TRBJ2-1; 15 bases fit TRBD2. V shed 3 bases, J shed 6 bases, and the junction held 3 bases outside the gene matches. The CDR3 is made up of 16 amino acids. CDR1 and CDR2 from the germline V gene are LNHDA and SQIVND (reference sequence). CDR3 protein: CASSIWGLAGGNEQFF. DNA for the CDR3: TGTGCCAGTAGTATTTGGGGACTAGCGGGAGGCAATGAGCAGTTCTTC.

V and J are TRBV6-2 or TRBV6-3 and TRBJ2-1, with 13 nucleotides matching TRBD2. CDR3 length: 14 amino acids. V lost 8 bases, J lost 8 bases, and 6 bases stayed unmatched. Germline V gives CDR1 MNHEY, CDR2 SVGEGT. The CDR3 spells CASRTSGSVYEQFF. The CDR3 DNA reads as TGTGCCAGCCGGACTAGCGGGAGTGTGTATGAGCAGTTCTTC.

This clonotype was seen more than once but under ten times. The chain has TRBV6-1 and TRBJ1-1; tentative D call: TRBD1 (5 bases). The germline gives CDR1 MNHNS, CDR2 SASEGT. The V end was cut by 1 base, the J end by 8 bases, with 17 bases between. The CDR3 has 15 amino acids. CDR3 sequence reads: CASSEGNRVGGEAFF. DNA of the CDR3: TGTGCCAGCAGTGAAGGTAACCGAGTCGGGGGAGAAGCTTTCTTT.

This clonotype was counted a few times. The chain couples TRBV7-2 to TRBJ1-6; possible D gene TRBD1, 5 bases. This CDR3 has 17 amino acids. Germline CDR1 is SGHTA and CDR2 is FQGNSA. Trimming cost V 1 base and J 7 bases, with 17 bases left between them. The CDR3 nucleotides are TGTGCCAGCAGCTTAGGGGAGGGACCTCCGGGGAATTCACCCCTCCACTTT. Its translation is CASSLGEGPPGNSPLHF.

The rearrangement joins TRBV7-2 to TRBJ2-7, with TRBD1 matching over 7 bases. J was trimmed by 4 bases and V by 4 bases; bases with no gene match: 1. Germline CDR1 is SGHTA and CDR2 is FQGNSA. The CDR3 runs to 12 residues. The CDR3 DNA reads TGTGCCAGCAGCTGGGACAGTTACGAGCAGTACTTC. Protein product: CASSWDSYEQYF.

Ten or more counts support this clonotype. CDR3 residues: CASSTLAGPYEQYF. CDR3 DNA sequence: TGTGCCAGCAGCACTTTAGCGGGGCCCTACGAGCAGTACTTC. The rearrangement uses TRBV7-2 and TRBJ2-7; TRBD2 aligns across 8 bases. Germline trimming cut 5 bases from V and 2 bases from J; bases unmatched to any gene: 5. The CDR3 length is 14 residues. In germline, CDR1 is SGHTA, CDR2 FQGNSA.

The V call is TRBV7-2, the J call TRBJ2-7; weak D call: TRBD2 (5 bases). The V and J ends lost 2 bases and 5 bases respectively, with 13 bases between them. CDR1 SGHTA and CDR2 FQGNSA come from the germline V gene. The CDR3 is made up of 14 amino acids. CDR3 sequence: CASSLLGRADEQYF. The CDR3, as DNA: TGTGCCAGCAGCTTACTAGGGAGAGCCGACGAGCAGTACTTC.

Only a few counts were recorded for this clonotype. The chain joins TRBV2 to TRBJ2-7; the D gene is possibly TRBD1 (5 bases). From germline, CDR1 is SNHLY and CDR2 FYNNEI. This CDR3 region has 16 residues. The V and J ends lost 6 bases and 3 bases respectively, with 21 bases between them. The CDR3 DNA sequence: TGTGCCAGCAGCCCTCAGCTCAGGGTCTGGGGCTACGAGCAGTACTTC. Its protein is CASSPQLRVWGYEQYF.

The chain joins TRBV6-2 or TRBV6-3 to TRBJ2-3; weak D call: TRBD2 (7 bases). CDR1 is MNHEY and CDR2 is SVGEGT in the germline V gene. The CDR3 covers 14 residues. The germline V and J ends were trimmed by 10 bases and 2 bases, with 16 bases remaining between them. Here the CDR3 DNA reads TGTGCCACCCTAGGGGGGGGGCCCACAGATACGCAGTATTTT. Translation gives CATLGGGPTDTQYF.

This clonotype has just a few counts. The rearrangement links TRBV6-2 or TRBV6-3 to TRBJ2-7, with a tentative D call TRBD2 (6 bases). Germline V gene sequence: CDR1 MNHEY, CDR2 SVGEGT. Trimming removed 6 bases from V and 3 bases from J, with 15 bases in between. The CDR3 covers 14 residues. In DNA form, the CDR3 reads TGTGCCAGCAGCCCCGGCGGGACGAACTACGAGCAGTACTTC. The encoded protein is CASSPGGTNYEQYF.

This clonotype was counted a few times. V is TRBV12-3 or TRBV12-4 and J is TRBJ2-7; tentatively, D is TRBD1 (5 bases). V was clipped by 3 bases and J by 2 bases, with 11 bases between them. There are 14 residues in the CDR3. In DNA, the CDR3 is TGTGCCAGCAGTTTGGTGTGGGGCCCCTACGAGCAGTACTTC. The encoded protein is CASSLVWGPYEQYF.

The genes are TRBV6-1 and TRBJ2-7; D might be TRBD1 (5 bases). This CDR3 is built from 14 residues. Trimming removed 10 bases from V and 5 bases from J, with 21 bases in between. Per the germline V gene, CDR1 is MNHNS and CDR2 is SASEGT. CDR3 in amino acids: CAIHQGFRNDEQYF. The DNA for the CDR3 is TGTGCCATCCACCAGGGCTTCAGAAACGACGAGCAGTACTTC.

This rearrangement joins TRBV7-9 to TRBJ2-3; 8 bases map to TRBD1. This CDR3 region has 17 residues. The V segment lost 4 bases and the J segment 3 bases; nucleotides outside the gene matches: 12. CDR1 SEHNR and CDR2 FQNEAQ come from the germline V gene (reference sequence). The chain's CDR3 is CASSSDRGRLRTDTQYF. The CDR3 DNA sequence: TGTGCCAGCAGCTCTGACAGGGGTCGCCTTCGGACAGATACGCAGTATTTT.

CDR3 region: CASSFQRQVETFF. The CDR3 region has the DNA TGTGCCAGCAGCTTTCAGAGACAGGTGGAAACTTTCTTT. This chain uses TRBV7-2 with TRBJ1-1; tentatively, D is TRBD1 (6 bases). The CDR3 consists of 13 residues. Between the trimmed V and J ends, which lost 3 bases and 12 bases, there was a span of 17 bases. The germline gives CDR1 SGHTA, CDR2 FQGNSA.

This clonotype was seen many times. The chain links TRBV7-2 to TRBJ2-2; no definite D call. Per the germline V gene, CDR1 is SGHTA and CDR2 is FQGNSA. With 0 bases removed from V and 2 bases from J, the gap between germline ends came to 4 bases. This CDR3 spans 14 amino acids. The CDR3 sequence: CASSLAANTGELFF. CDR3 DNA: TGTGCCAGCAGCTTAGCCGCCAACACCGGGGAGCTGTTTTTT.

The rearrangement links TRBV10-3 to TRBJ2-1; TRBD2 agrees at 11 bases. Germline V gene data show CDR1 as ENHRY and CDR2 as SYGVKD. The CDR3 totals 18 residues. After removal of 6 bases from V and 10 bases from J, the junction contained 20 bases not matched to a gene. CDR3 nucleotides: TGTGCCATCAGATCCCACCGCCTAGCGGGAGGCCTCCCGGGCGAGCAGTTCTTC. Translated, it gives CAIRSHRLAGGLPGEQFF.

This chain connects TRBV12-3 or TRBV12-4 to TRBJ2-7; D could derive from TRBD1 or TRBD2 (6 bases each). The V and J ends lost 5 bases and 2 bases respectively, with 13 bases between them. This CDR3 contains 14 residues. The CDR3 region has the DNA TGTGCCAGCAGTATAGGGGGGCCCGCCTACGAGCAGTACTTC. Its translation is CASSIGGPAYEQYF.

This clonotype was seen only a few times. The chain links TRBV6-5 to TRBJ2-6; no definite D call. CDR3 length equals 17 residues. CDR1 and CDR2 (germline): MNHEY, SVGAGI. The ends were cut back, 0 bases at V and 0 bases at J, with 9 bases in the middle. This chain's CDR3 is CASSYSSRSSGANVLTF. The CDR3 DNA reads TGTGCCAGCAGTTACTCGTCCAGGTCCTCTGGGGCCAACGTCCTGACTTTC.